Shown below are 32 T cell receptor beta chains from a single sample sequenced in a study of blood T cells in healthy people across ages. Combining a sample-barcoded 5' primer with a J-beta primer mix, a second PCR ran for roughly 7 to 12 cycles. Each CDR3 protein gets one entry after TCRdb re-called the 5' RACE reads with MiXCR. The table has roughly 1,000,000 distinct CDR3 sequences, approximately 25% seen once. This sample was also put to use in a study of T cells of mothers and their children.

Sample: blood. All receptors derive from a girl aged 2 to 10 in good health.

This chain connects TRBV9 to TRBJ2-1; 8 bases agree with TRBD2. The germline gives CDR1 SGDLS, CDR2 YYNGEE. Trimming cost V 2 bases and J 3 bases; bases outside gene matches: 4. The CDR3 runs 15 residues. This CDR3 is CASSVYGTSYNEQFF. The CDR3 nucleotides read TGTGCCAGCAGCGTCTATGGGACTAGCTACAATGAGCAGTTCTTC. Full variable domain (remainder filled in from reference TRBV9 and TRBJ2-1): DSGVTQTPKHLITATGQRVTLRCSPRSGDLSVYWYQQSLDQGLQFLIQYYNGEERAKGNILERFSAQQFPDLHSELNLSSLELGDSALYFCASSVYGTSYNEQFFGPGTRLTVL.

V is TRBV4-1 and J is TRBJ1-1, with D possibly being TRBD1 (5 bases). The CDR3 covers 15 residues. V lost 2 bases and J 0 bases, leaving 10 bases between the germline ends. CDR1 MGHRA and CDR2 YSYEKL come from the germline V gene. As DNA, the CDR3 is TGCGCCAGCAGCCAATCGGGACGGGTGAACACTGAAGCTTTCTTT. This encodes CASSQSGRVNTEAFF.

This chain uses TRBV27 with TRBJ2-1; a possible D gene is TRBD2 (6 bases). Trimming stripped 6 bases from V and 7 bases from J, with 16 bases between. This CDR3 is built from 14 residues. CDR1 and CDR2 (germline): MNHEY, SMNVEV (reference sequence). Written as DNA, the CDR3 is TGTGCCAGCAGGGAAGCCGGGAGCTATAATGAGCAGTTCTTC. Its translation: CASREAGSYNEQFF.

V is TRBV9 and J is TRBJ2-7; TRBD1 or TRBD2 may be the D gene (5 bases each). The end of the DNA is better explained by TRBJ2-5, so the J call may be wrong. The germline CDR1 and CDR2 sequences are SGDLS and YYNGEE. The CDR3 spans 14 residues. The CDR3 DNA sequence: TGTGCCAGCAGCGTAGGAGGGGCAGGAGAGACCCAGTACTTC. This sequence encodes CASSVGGAGETQYF.

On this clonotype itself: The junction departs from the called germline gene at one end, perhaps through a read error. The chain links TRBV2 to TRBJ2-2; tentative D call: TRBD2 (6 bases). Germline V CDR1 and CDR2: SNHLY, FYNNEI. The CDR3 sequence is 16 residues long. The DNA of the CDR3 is TGTGCCAGCAGTGATACGGACTCCTCGAACACCGGGGGGCTGTTTTTT. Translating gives CASSDTDSSNTGGLFF.

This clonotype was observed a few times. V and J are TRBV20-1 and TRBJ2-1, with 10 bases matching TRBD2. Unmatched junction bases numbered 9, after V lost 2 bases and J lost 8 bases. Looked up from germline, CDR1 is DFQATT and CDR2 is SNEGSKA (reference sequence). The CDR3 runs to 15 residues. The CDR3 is CSARLPGLAYHEQFF. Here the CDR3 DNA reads TGCAGTGCTAGACTCCCGGGACTAGCGTATCATGAGCAGTTCTTC.

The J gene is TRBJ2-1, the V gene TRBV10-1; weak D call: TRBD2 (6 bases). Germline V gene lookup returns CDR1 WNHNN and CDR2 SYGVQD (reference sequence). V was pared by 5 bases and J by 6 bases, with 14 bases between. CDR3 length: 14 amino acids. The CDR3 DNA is TGCGCCAGCAGTACAACGGGACTGACCAATGAGCAGTTCTTC. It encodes CASSTTGLTNEQFF.

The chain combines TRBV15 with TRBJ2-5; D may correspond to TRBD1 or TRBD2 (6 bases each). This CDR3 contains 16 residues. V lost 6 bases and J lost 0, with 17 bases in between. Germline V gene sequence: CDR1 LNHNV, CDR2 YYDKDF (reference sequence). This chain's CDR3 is CATSSGAGAYQETQYF. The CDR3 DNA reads TGTGCCACCAGTAGCGGAGCAGGGGCGTACCAAGAGACCCAGTACTTC.

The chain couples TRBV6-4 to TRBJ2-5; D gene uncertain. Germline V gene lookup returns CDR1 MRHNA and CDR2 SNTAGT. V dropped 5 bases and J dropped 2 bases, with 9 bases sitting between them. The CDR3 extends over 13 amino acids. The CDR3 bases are TGTGCCAGCAGTCGGTCAATTCAAGAGACCCAGTACTTC. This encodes CASSRSIQETQYF.

CDR3 loop: CSVVGMHEQYF. DNA of the CDR3: TGCAGCGTTGTCGGTATGCACGAGCAGTACTTC. V is TRBV29-1 and J is TRBJ2-5, with D unclear. The end of the DNA is better explained by TRBJ2-7, so the J call may be wrong. This CDR3 spans 11 amino acids. The germline CDR1 and CDR2 sequences are SQVTM and ANQGSEA.

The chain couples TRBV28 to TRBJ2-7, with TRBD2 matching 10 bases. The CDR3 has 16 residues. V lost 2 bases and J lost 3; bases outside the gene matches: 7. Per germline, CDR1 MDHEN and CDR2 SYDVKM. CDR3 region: CASSLTSGRDLYEQYF. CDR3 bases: TGTGCCAGCAGTTTAACGAGCGGGAGGGACCTCTACGAGCAGTACTTC.

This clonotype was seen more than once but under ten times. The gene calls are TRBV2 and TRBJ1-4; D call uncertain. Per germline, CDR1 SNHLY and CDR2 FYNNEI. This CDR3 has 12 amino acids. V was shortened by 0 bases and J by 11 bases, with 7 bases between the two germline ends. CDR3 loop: CASSEAQGKLFF. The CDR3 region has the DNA TGTGCCAGCAGTGAAGCGCAAGGCAAACTGTTTTTT.

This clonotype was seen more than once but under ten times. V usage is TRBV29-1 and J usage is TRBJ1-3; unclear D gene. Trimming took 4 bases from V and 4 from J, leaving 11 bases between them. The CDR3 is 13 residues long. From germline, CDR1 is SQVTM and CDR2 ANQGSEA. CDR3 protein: CSVVWVEGNTIYF. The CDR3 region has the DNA TGCAGCGTTGTCTGGGTTGAAGGAAACACCATATATTTT.

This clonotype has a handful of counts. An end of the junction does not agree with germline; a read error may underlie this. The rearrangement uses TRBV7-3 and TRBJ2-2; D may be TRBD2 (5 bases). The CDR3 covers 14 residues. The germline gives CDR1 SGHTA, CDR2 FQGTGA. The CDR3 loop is CASSLTSGPGELSF. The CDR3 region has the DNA TGTGCCAGCAGCTTAACGTCGGGCCCCGGGGAGCTGTCTTTT.

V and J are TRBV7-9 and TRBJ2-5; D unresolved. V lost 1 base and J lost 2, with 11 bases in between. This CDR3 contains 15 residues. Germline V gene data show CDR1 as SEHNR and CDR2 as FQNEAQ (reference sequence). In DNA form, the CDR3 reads TGTGCCAGCAGCTTAGAGGGTCGCGAACAAGAGACCCAGTACTTC. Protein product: CASSLEGREQETQYF. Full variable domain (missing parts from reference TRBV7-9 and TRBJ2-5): DTGVSQNPRHKITKRGQNVTFRCDPISEHNRLYWYRQTLGQGPEFLTYFQNEAQLEKSRLLSDRFSAERPKGSFSTLEIQRTEQGDSAMYLCASSLEGREQETQYFGPGTRLLVL.

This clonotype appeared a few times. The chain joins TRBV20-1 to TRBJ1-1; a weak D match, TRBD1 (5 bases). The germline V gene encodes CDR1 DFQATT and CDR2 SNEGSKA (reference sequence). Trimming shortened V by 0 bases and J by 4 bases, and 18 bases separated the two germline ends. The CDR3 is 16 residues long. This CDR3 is CSARDEGRGAPTEAFF. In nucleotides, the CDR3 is TGCAGTGCTAGAGATGAGGGGCGAGGGGCCCCCACTGAAGCTTTCTTT.

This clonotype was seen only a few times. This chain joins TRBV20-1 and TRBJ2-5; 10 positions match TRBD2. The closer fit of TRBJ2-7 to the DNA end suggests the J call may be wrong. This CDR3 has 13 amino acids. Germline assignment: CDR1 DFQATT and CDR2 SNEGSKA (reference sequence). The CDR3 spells CSAGLAGVVEQYF. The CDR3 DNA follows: TGCAGTGCCGGTCTAGCGGGAGTTGTCGAGCAGTACTTC.

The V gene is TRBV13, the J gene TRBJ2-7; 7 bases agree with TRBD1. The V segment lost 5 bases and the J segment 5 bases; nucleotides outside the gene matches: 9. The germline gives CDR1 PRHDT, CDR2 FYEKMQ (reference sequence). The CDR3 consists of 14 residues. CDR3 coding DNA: TGTGCCAGCAGCATTAGACAGGGTGGCGACGAGCAGTACTTC. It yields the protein CASSIRQGGDEQYF.

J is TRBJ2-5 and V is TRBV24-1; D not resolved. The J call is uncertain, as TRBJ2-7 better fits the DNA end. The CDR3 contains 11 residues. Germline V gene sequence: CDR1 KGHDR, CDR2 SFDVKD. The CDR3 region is CATSDFHEQYF. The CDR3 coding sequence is TGTGCCACCAGTGATTTCCACGAGCAGTACTTC.

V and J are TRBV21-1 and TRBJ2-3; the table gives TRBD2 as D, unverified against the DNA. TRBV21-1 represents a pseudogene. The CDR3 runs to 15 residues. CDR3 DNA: TGTGCCAGCAGCGGCCCTCGCCTAGCCACAGATACGCAGTATTTT. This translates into CASSGPRLATDTQYF.

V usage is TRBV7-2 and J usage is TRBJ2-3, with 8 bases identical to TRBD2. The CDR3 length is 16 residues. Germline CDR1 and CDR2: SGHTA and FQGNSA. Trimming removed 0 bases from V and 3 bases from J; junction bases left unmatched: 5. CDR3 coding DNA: TGTGCCAGCAGCTTAGCGGGTAGCGGGGCGACAGATACGCAGTATTTT. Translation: CASSLAGSGATDTQYF.

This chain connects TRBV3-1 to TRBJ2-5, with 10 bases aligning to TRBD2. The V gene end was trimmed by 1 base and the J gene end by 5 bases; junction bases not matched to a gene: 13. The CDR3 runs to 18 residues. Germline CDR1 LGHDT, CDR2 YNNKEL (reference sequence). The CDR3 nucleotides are TGTGCCAGCAGCCAAGCCGGTTTGCTAGCGGGAGCACGGGAGACCCAGTACTTC. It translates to CASSQAGLLAGARETQYF.

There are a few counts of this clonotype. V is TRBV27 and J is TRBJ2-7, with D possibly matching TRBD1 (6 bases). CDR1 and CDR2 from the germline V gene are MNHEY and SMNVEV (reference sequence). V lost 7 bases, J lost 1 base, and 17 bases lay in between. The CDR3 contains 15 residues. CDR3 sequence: CASTSRQAGSYEQYF. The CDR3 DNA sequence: TGTGCCAGCACTTCCAGACAGGCCGGTTCCTACGAGCAGTACTTC.

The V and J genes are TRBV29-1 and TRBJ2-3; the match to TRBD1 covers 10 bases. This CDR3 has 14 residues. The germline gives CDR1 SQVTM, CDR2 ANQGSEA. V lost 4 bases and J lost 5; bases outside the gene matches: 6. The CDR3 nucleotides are TGCAGCGTTGCCATCGACAGGGGGCAAGATACGCAGTATTTT. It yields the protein CSVAIDRGQDTQYF.

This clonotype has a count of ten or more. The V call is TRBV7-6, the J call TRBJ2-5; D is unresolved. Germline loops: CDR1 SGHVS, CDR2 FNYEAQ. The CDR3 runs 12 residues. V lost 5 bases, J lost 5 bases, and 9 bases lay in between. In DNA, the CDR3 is TGTGCCAGCAGCCCGGCCCAGGAGACCCAGTACTTC. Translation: CASSPAQETQYF.

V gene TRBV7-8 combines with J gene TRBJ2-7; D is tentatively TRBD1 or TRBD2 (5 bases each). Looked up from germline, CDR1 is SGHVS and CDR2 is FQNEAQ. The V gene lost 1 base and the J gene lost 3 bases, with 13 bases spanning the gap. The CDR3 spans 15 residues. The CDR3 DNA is TGTGCCAGCAGCTTAGGTGGGACCAGCAACTACGAGCAGTACTTC. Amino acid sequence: CASSLGGTSNYEQYF.

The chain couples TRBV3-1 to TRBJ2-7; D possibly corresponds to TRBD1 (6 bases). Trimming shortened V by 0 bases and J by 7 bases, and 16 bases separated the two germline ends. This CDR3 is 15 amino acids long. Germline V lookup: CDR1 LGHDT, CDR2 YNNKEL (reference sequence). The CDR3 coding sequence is TGTGCCAGCAGCCAAGATCTCAGGGGAGCTCGGGAGCAGTACTTC. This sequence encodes CASSQDLRGAREQYF.

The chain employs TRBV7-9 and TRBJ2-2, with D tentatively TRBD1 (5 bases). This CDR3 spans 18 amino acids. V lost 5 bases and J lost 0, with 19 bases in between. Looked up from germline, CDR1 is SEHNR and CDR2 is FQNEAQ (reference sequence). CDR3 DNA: TGTGCCAGCAGCGAAAGGGGATCGAAGGGTACGAACACCGGGGAGCTGTTTTTT. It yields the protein CASSERGSKGTNTGELFF.

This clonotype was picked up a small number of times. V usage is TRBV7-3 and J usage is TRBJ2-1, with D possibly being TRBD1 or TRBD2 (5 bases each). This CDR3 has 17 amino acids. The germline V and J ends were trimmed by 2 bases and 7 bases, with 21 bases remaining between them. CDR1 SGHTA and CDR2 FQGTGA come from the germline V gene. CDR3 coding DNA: TGTGCCAGCAGCTTACATAATCGCCCGGGGCTCAAAAATGAGCAGTTCTTC. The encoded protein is CASSLHNRPGLKNEQFF. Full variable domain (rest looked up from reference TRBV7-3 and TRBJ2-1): GAGVSQTPSNKVTEKGKYVELRCDPISGHTALYWYRQSLGQGPEFLIYFQGTGAADDSGLPNDRFFAVRPEGSVSTLKIQRTERGDSAVYLCASSLHNRPGLKNEQFFGPGTRLTVL.

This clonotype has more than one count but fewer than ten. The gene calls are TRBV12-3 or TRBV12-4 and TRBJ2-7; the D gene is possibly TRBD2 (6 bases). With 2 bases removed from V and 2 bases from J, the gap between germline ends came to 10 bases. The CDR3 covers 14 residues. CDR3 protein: CASSLTAGAYEQYF. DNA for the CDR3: TGTGCCAGCAGTTTAACAGCGGGCGCCTACGAGCAGTACTTC.

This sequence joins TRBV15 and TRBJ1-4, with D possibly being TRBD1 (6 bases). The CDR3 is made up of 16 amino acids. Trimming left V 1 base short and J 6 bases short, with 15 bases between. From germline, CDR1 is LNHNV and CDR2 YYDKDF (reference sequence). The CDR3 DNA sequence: TGTGCCACCAGCAGAGGTCAGGGGACGGGGTATGAAAAACTGTTTTTT. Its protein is CATSRGQGTGYEKLFF. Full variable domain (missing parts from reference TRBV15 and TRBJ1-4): DAMVIQNPRYQVTQFGKPVTLSCSQTLNHNVMYWYQQKSSQAPKLLFHYYDKDFNNEADTPDNFQSRRPNTSFCFLDIRSPGLGDTAMYLCATSRGQGTGYEKLFFGSGTQLSVL.

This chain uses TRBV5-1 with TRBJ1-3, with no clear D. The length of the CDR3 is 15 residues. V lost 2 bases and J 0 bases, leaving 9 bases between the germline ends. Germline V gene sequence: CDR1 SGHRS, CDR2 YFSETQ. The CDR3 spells CASSFSSPSGNTIYF. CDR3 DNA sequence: TGCGCCAGCAGCTTTTCCTCACCCTCTGGAAACACCATATATTTT. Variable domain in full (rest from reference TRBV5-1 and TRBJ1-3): KAGVTQTPRYLIKTRGQQVTLSCSPISGHRSVSWYQQTPGQGLQFLFEYFSETQRNKGNFPGRFSGRQFSNSRSEMNVSTLELGDSALYLCASSFSSPSGNTIYFGEGSWLTVV.